This TCR beta chain was captured by sequencing in a study of a mutant IDH1 vaccine in newly diagnosed glioma. Documented time point: baseline, week 1 (first vaccination visit). Treatment specified: pre-vaccination baseline after standard-of-care therapy. As for this clone: Its antigen is not identified.

The data were produced by immunoSEQ multiplex PCR, yet TCRdb's version contains in-frame clones alone and is incomplete. The table has around 87,000 clones, 83% seen once; the top ten hold roughly 7.1%. The study, taken as a whole, reports: Apparently unrelated to pseudoprogression were changes in the top peripheral T cell clonotypes.

The sequence came from a woman aged 45-59 years with glioma. Sample: PBMCs, taken from a glioma patient treated with radiotherapy, temozolomide or both.

The CDR3 DNA follows: TGTGCCAGCAGTCGCACAGGGCAGGCGGCCTACGAGCAGTACTTC. This encodes CASSRTGQAAYEQYF. The chain couples TRBV6-1 to TRBJ2-7; a possible D gene is TRBD1 (6 bases). Trimming left V 5 bases short and J 2 bases short, with 16 bases between. The CDR3 runs to 15 residues. CDR1 MNHNS and CDR2 SASEGT come from the germline V gene.